The 23 T cell receptor beta chains below were found in one sample sequenced in a study of T cell responses to AZD1222 COVID-19 vaccine. Data came from immunoSEQ multiplex PCR; TCRdb stores just in-frame clones and leaves some out. The table lists about 92,000 clones, over 80% of them singletons. Sequenced here: peripheral blood, sampled on day 0 of AZD1222 vaccination. The receptors derive from an adult in good health.

V and J are TRBV4-3 and TRBJ1-6; TRBD1 matches at 9 bases. The germline CDR1 and CDR2 sequences are LGHNA and YSLEER. The CDR3 covers 17 residues. V dropped 3 bases and J dropped 9; count of bases not matched to a gene: 12. The CDR3 DNA sequence: TGCGCCAGCAGCCAGAACCCCCCGGGACAGGGAACTTCACCCCTCCACTTT. Translated, it gives CASSQNPPGQGTSPLHF.

This clone was seen ten or more times. One end of the junction is discordant with germline, which a read error may explain. The chain combines TRBV10-3 with TRBJ1-1; no reliable D call. The CDR3 runs to 12 residues. Germline-derived CDR1 and CDR2 are ENHRY and SYGVKD. CDR3 protein: CLSSSPNTEAFF. CDR3 DNA: TGCCTCTCATCGAGTCCTAACACTGAAGCTTTCTTT.

V is TRBV3-1 (or the pseudogene TRBV3-2) and J is TRBJ2-7; 8 bases are shared with TRBD2. V was clipped by 4 bases and J by 5 bases; unmatched bases: 10. CDR3 length: 15 residues. CDR1 and CDR2 (germline): LGHDT, YNNKEL (reference sequence). CDR3 sequence reads: CASSPTRTSRNEQYF. The DNA of the CDR3 is TGTGCCAGCAGCCCCACCCGGACTAGCAGGAACGAGCAGTACTTC.

This clone turned up a few times. This chain links TRBV5-1 with TRBJ2-7; TRBD1 agrees at 7 bases. The germline gives CDR1 SGHRS, CDR2 YFSETQ. The CDR3 totals 14 residues. Trimming took 4 bases from V and 0 from J; bases not matched to a gene: 4. The CDR3 coding sequence is TGCGCCAGCAGCCCGACAGGGAGCTCCTACGAGCAGTACTTC. Amino acid sequence: CASSPTGSSYEQYF.

This clone was recorded once. This chain uses TRBV5-1 with TRBJ1-6, with D unclear. CDR3 length: 14 amino acids. From germline, CDR1 is SGHRS and CDR2 YFSETQ. Trimming cost V 4 bases and J 10 bases, with 15 bases left between them. The CDR3 nucleotides read TGCGCCAGCAGCACCGGGTCCCTCGGGTCACCCCTCCACTTT. Its translation is CASSTGSLGSPLHF.

The DNA for the CDR3 is TGTGCCAGCAGTCTCGCCACTTGGGAGCAGTACTTC. This gives the protein CASSLATWEQYF. The chain uses TRBV6-5 and TRBJ2-7; D is undetermined. Trimming removed 5 bases at V and 7 bases at J, with 12 bases between. The CDR3 consists of 12 residues. Germline loops: CDR1 MNHEY, CDR2 SVGAGI.

This clone was counted a single time. V and J are TRBV5-1 and TRBJ1-2, with TRBD1 as a possible D gene (5 bases). This CDR3 region has 14 residues. V lost 0 bases to trimming and J lost 3 bases, with 9 bases between them. Germline V CDR1 and CDR2: SGHRS, YFSETQ. This chain's CDR3 is CASSLAGTDYGYTF. The CDR3 DNA sequence: TGCGCCAGCAGCTTGGCAGGGACGGACTATGGCTACACCTTC.

The genes are TRBV6-1 and TRBJ2-2, with D possibly being TRBD1 (6 bases). This CDR3 has 14 residues. CDR1 is MNHNS, CDR2 SASEGT, per germline. V gave up 2 bases and J gave up 6 bases, with 10 bases separating them. As DNA, the CDR3 is TGTGCCAGCAGTGAATTGAGGGGGTCCGGGGAGCTGTTTTTT. This sequence encodes CASSELRGSGELFF.

Note on this clone: Other DNA sequences in this sample translate to the same CDR3. The chain joins TRBV7-3 to TRBJ1-1; the D gene is possibly TRBD1 (5 bases). Germline V gene lookup returns CDR1 SGHTA and CDR2 FQGTGA. Trimming removed 2 bases at V and 3 bases at J, with 10 bases between. The CDR3 totals 14 residues. CDR3 region: CASSLGGLDTEAFF. Here the CDR3 DNA reads TGTGCCAGCAGCTTAGGGGGACTTGACACTGAAGCTTTCTTT.

Comments on this clone: The junction does not match germline at one end; this may be a read error. The chain carries TRBV7-9 and TRBJ2-7, with D possibly matching TRBD2 (6 bases). Per the germline V gene, CDR1 is SEHNR and CDR2 is FQNEAQ (reference sequence). The CDR3 loop spans 11 amino acids. The CDR3 reads CASSLEGRVNF. As DNA, the CDR3 is TGTGCCAGCAGCCTGGAGGGAAGGGTGAACTTC.

The V and J genes are TRBV5-1 and TRBJ2-1; D is ambiguous. The CDR3 extends over 15 amino acids. CDR1 and CDR2 (germline): SGHRS, YFSETQ. Trimming took off 4 bases at V and 5 bases at J, with 16 bases between the two ends. The CDR3: CASSLLVAGNNEQFF. The CDR3 nucleotides read TGCGCCAGCAGCCTCTTAGTGGCAGGCAACAATGAGCAGTTCTTC.

The V call is TRBV20-1, the J call TRBJ2-7; no definite D call. The V end was cut by 8 bases, the J end by 5 bases, with 13 bases between. The CDR3 length is 11 residues. The germline V gene encodes CDR1 DFQATT and CDR2 SNEGSKA (reference sequence). The CDR3 sequence is CSTARSHEQYF. In DNA form, the CDR3 reads TGCAGTACAGCGCGGTCCCACGAGCAGTACTTC.

In its sample, this clone was seen once. The chain is built from TRBV9 and TRBJ1-2, with D uncertain. This CDR3 is 13 amino acids long. Trimming took 4 bases from V and 8 from J, leaving 15 bases between them. Germline V gives CDR1 SGDLS, CDR2 YYNGEE. The CDR3 nucleotides are TGTGCCAGCAGCTTGCTCGGGGATCGAGGCTACACCTTC. Encoded protein: CASSLLGDRGYTF.

This chain connects TRBV25-1 to TRBJ1-6; perhaps TRBD1 as D (6 bases). V was pared by 1 base and J by 9 bases, with 13 bases between. CDR1 and CDR2 (germline): MGHDK, SYGVNS. The length of the CDR3 is 15 residues. Here the CDR3 DNA reads TGTGCCAGCAGTGAATTGGGCAGGGGCGGTTCACCCCTCCACTTT. Translated, it gives CASSELGRGGSPLHF.

The chain employs TRBV24-1 and TRBJ2-7; D is unclear. With 10 bases removed from V and 0 bases from J, the gap between germline ends came to 9 bases. The CDR3 is made up of 12 amino acids. Germline V gene lookup returns CDR1 KGHDR and CDR2 SFDVKD. The CDR3 coding sequence is TGTGCCACAGCCGGTTACTCCTACGAGCAGTACTTC. This codes for CATAGYSYEQYF.

This clone was recorded a few times. The chain carries TRBV5-3 and TRBJ2-3; 9 bases are a match to TRBD2. TRBV5-3 is an open reading frame whose function is uncertain. The CDR3 is 16 amino acids. V trimming: 2 bases; J trimming: 1 base; junction bases outside the gene matches: 5. CDR3 nucleotides: TGTGCCAGAAGCTTAGTTCGACTAGCGGGCACAGATACGCAGTATTTT. It yields the protein CARSLVRLAGTDTQYF.

This chain links TRBV28 with TRBJ1-1, with D hard to call. Looked up from germline, CDR1 is MDHEN and CDR2 is SYDVKM. V shed 1 base and J shed 8 bases, with 14 bases lying between them. The CDR3 has 14 amino acids. The CDR3 bases are TGTGCCAGCAGTTTATTAGCGGCAAACCCCGAAGCTTTCTTT. Translating gives CASSLLAANPEAFF.

The chain combines TRBV7-9 with TRBJ2-1, with D possibly matching TRBD1 (5 bases). The germline CDR1 and CDR2 sequences are SEHNR and FQNEAQ (reference sequence). V lost 2 bases, J lost 0 bases, and 11 bases lay in between. This CDR3 is 16 amino acids long. The DNA for the CDR3 is TGTGCCAGCAGCTTAAGCAGGGCTGGCTCCTACAATGAGCAGTTCTTC. This translates into CASSLSRAGSYNEQFF.

This chain links TRBV6-5 with TRBJ2-7; 9 positions agree with TRBD1. The CDR3 loop spans 15 amino acids. In germline, CDR1 is MNHEY, CDR2 SVGAGI. The J segment lost 4 bases and the V segment lost 0 bases, leaving 4 bases of the junction unmatched. CDR3 in DNA: TGTGCCAGCAGTTACTCGGGACAGGGACAATACGAGCAGTACTTC. Its protein product is CASSYSGQGQYEQYF.

The genes are TRBV7-9 and TRBJ1-4; TRBD1 is a possible D gene (5 bases). The germline CDR1 and CDR2 sequences are SEHNR and FQNEAQ (reference sequence). This CDR3 comprises 14 residues. Trimming stripped 0 bases from V and 3 bases from J, with 5 bases between. The chain's CDR3 is CASSLAGANEKLFF. CDR3 bases: TGTGCCAGCAGCTTAGCGGGGGCTAATGAAAAACTGTTTTTT.

The chain joins TRBV28 to TRBJ2-7, with 11 bases identical to TRBD2. This CDR3 has 15 amino acids. Trimming at V came to 5 bases and at J to 3 bases, leaving 6 bases not matched to a gene. Germline V gene lookup returns CDR1 MDHEN and CDR2 SYDVKM. The CDR3 region has the DNA TGTGCCAGCAGTAATAGCGGGAGGGGAATCTACGAGCAGTACTTC. Protein: CASSNSGRGIYEQYF.

The V gene is TRBV7-2, the J gene TRBJ2-7; 9 bases align to TRBD1. The CDR3 consists of 16 residues. CDR1 and CDR2 from the germline V gene are SGHTA and FQGNSA. The V gene end was trimmed by 0 bases and the J gene end by 3 bases; junction bases not matched to a gene: 6. This CDR3 is CASSLAQGAIFYEQYF. As DNA, the CDR3 is TGTGCCAGCAGCTTAGCACAGGGGGCAATATTCTACGAGCAGTACTTC.

The genes are TRBV6-5 and TRBJ1-6; TRBD1 might be the D (5 bases). V lost 2 bases and J 10 bases, leaving 18 bases between the germline ends. The V gene's germline CDR1 is MNHEY and CDR2 SVGAGI. The CDR3 covers 16 residues. CDR3 loop: CASSYLTVFAKSPLHF. In DNA form, the CDR3 reads TGTGCCAGCAGTTACCTGACAGTTTTTGCCAAATCACCCCTCCACTTT.